The TCR beta chain under discussion was sequenced for a study of cytomegalovirus exposure and HLA in healthy donors. 60 Vbeta and 13 Jbeta primers were used in PCR. Generated by immunoSEQ multiplex PCR, the TCRdb table keeps only in-frame clones and is missing some. The profile shows about 150,000 clones, 65% to 85% of them singletons. Though probably carrying unrecorded immune exposures, donors were nominally healthy at sampling. V gave up 10 bases and J gave up 6 bases, with 13 bases separating them. The CDR3 runs to 12 residues. Germline CDR1 MNHNY, CDR2 SVGAGI (reference sequence). Input material: PBMCs. This chain connects TRBV6-6 to TRBJ1-5; the D is unclear. This receptor was obtained from a man aged 18 to 30 in good health and CMV-seronegative. CDR3 residues: CATSREPQPQHF. CDR3 sequence (DNA): TGTGCCACCTCGAGGGAACCTCAGCCCCAGCATTTT.